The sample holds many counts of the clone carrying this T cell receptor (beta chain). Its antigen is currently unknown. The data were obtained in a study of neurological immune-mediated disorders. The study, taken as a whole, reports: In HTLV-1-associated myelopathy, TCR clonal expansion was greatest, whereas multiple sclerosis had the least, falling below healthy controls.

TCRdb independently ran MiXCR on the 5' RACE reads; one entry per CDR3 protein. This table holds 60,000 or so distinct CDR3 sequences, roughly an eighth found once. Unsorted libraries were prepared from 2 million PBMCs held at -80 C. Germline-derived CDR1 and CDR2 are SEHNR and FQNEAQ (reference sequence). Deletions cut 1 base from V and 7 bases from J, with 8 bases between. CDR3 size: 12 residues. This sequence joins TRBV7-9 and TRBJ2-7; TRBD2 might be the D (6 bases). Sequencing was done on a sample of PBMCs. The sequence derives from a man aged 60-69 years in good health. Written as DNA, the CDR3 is TGTGCCAGCAGCTTAGACGGGGGTGAGCAGTACTTC. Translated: CASSLDGGEQYF.